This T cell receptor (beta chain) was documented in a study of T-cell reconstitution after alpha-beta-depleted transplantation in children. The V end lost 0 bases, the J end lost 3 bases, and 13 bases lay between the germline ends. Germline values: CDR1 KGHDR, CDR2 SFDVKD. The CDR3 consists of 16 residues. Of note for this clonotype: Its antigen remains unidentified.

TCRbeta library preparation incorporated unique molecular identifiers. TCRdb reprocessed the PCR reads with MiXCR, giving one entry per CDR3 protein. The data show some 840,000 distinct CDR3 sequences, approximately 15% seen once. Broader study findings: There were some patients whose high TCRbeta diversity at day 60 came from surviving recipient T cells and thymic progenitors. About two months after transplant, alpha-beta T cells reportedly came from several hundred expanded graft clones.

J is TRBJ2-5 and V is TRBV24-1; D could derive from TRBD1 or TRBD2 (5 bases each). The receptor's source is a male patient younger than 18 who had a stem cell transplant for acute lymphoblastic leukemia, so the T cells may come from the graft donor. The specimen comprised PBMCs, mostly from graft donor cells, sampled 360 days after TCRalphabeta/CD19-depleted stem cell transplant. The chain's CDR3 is CATSDLAGTTKETQYF. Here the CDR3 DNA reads TGTGCCACCAGTGATTTGGCAGGGACCACCAAAGAGACCCAGTACTTC.